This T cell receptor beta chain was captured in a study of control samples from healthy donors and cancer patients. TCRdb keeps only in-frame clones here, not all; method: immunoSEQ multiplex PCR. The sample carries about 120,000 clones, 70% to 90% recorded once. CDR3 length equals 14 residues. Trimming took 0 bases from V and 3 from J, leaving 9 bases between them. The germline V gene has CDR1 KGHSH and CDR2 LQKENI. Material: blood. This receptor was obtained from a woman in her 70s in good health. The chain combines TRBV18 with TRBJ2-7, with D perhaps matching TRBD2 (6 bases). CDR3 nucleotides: TGTGCCAGCTCACCACCGACTAGGAACTACGAGCAGTACTTC. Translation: CASSPPTRNYEQYF.